This T cell receptor beta chain came from a study of cytomegalovirus exposure and HLA in healthy donors. The sample holds one count of this clone. Its specificity is not known. The germline V gene has CDR1 MNHEY and CDR2 SVGAGI. Between the trimmed V and J ends, which lost 4 bases and 3 bases, there was a span of 13 bases. This CDR3 is built from 14 residues. TCRdb keeps only in-frame clones here, not all; method: immunoSEQ multiplex PCR. Among approximately 200,000 clones listed, approximately 88% were seen once. Study-wide points: A classifier reportedly called cytomegalovirus status with high sensitivity and specificity.

The rearrangement links TRBV6-5 to TRBJ2-7, with TRBD1 as a possible D gene (6 bases). The sequenced material came from PBMCs. The TCR comes from a young man in good health and CMV-seropositive. The CDR3 here is CASSSGGRGYEQYF. CDR3 nucleotides: TGTGCCAGCAGTTCAGGTGGCAGGGGCTACGAGCAGTACTTC.